This TCR beta chain was sequenced during a study of blood T cell repertoires in COVID-19 (dated by TCRdb to about 2020). As for the study more broadly: The collaborator samples originated in the United States, Italy and Spain and spanned the acute and convalescent phases of COVID-19. The prospective study material was composed of cDNA or gDNA derived from T cells, B-cell-depleted T cells, or PBMCs. The dataset comprised deeply sampled blood TCRbeta repertoires from subjects exposed to, actively infected with, or recovered from COVID-19. The repertoires were made available in a free public database intended to serve as a resource for research on the immune response to SARS-CoV-2. Samples came from the ongoing ImmuneRACE study (first 160 participants) plus 1,254 subjects from 6 global collaborators. The sample metadata nearly always contained a de-identified subject ID, COVID-19 status, age in years and sex. Where available, HLA class I and class II types were taken from metadata supplied by the sample provider and were not determined by assay-based typing.

Points the paper makes about the study in general: The amount of clinical and demographic metadata varied by source and participant and was provided uncurated.

TCRbeta CDR3 regions were amplified from genomic DNA by means of the immunoSEQ Assay, a bias-controlled multiplex PCR. In the source study's methods: The number of nucleated cells in each sample was estimated from the amplification of reference gene primers within the assay. Sequence reads were collapsed and filtered to measure the absolute abundance of every unique TCRbeta CDR3 rearrangement. For each sample, productive Simpson clonality was calculated as the square root of Simpson's diversity index across productive rearrangements. Not all clones reach the TCRdb copy of this immuneACCESS table, which keeps in-frame sequences only. Checked studies attribute under half of the gap to unresolved V genes and leave the rest unexplained. V and J calls and clone size follow that table, whereas D and trimming were derived from the DNA. Across this sample there are about 200,000 clones, with 88% seen only once. About 1.7% of the sample is held by the ten biggest clonotypes.

The CDR3 covers 17 residues, taking in both the cysteine and the phenylalanine. Left in the record is the CDR3 DNA by itself, 51 bases read in frame from the first base. For CDR1 and CDR2, the germline V gene lists ENHRY and SYGVKD. Clipping removes 7 bases from V and 1 base from J, with 12 as the unmatched junction base count. The collaborating institutions used their own protocols to collect whole blood in K2EDTA tubes. For TCRbeta analysis, collaborators shipped samples in one of three forms: frozen whole blood, isolated PBMCs, or DNA extracted from either of those sample types. Notes on this clone: Its antigen has not been determined. Within one base of it there is no much larger clone, and no base qualities were kept.

Sequencing input: peripheral blood. The source of this sequence is a man between 18 and 29 years old with active or convalescent COVID-19. The rearranged segments are TRBV10-3 and TRBJ1-1; 10 junctional bases match TRBD1. The sequenced DNA: TGTGCCATCAACGCAGAGACAGGGGGCGAAAGGAACACTGAAGCTTTCTTT. Its protein is CAINAETGGERNTEAFF.